These 20 T cell receptor beta chains were sequenced from one sample in a study of T cell clonality in common variable immunodeficiency. The repertoire was sequenced with immunoSEQ multiplex PCR; TCRdb's copy has only in-frame clones and lacks some. This sample shows tens of thousands of clones and no singletons; approximately 3.6% rests with the ten largest. The sample taken for sequencing was peripheral blood mononuclear cells. All receptors come from a person aged 18 to 70 in good health.

This clone was seen ten or more times. The sequence runs out 3 residues before the end of the CDR3; the remainder is reconstructed from the germline J gene. This chain connects TRBV20-1 to TRBJ2-5, with D perhaps matching TRBD2 (6 bases). Germline lookup yields CDR1 DFQATT and CDR2 SNEGSKA (reference sequence). The CDR3 runs to 14 residues. V was shortened by 0 bases and J by 7 bases, with 15 bases between the two germline ends. The CDR3 region is CSARDKSVGGTQYF. CDR3 DNA (partial): TGCAGTGCTAGAGATAAGTCGGTGGGGGGGACC.

This clone was picked up many times. The read ends 3 residues early relative to the CDR3; the germline J gene fills the gap. The rearrangement joins TRBV20-1 to TRBJ2-7, with D possibly matching TRBD1 (5 bases). The length of the CDR3 is 16 residues. Looked up from germline, CDR1 is DFQATT and CDR2 is SNEGSKA (reference sequence). V shed 6 bases and J shed 0 bases, with 21 bases lying between them. The CDR3 DNA, read in part, is TGCAGTGCCATAGGCAGGGAAGTATGGCGCTCCTACGAG. Translation: CSAIGREVWRSYE. The whole CDR3 protein is CSAIGREVWRSYEQYF.

In this sample, this clone turned up many times. The read halts 3 residues ahead of the CDR3 end, with the missing end drawn from the germline J gene. V is TRBV30 and J is TRBJ2-7, with 7 nucleotides matching TRBD2. Germline-derived CDR1 and CDR2 are GTSNPN and SVGIG (reference sequence). J was trimmed by 0 bases and V by 1 base; bases with no gene match: 6. This CDR3 has 15 amino acids. The chain's CDR3 is CAWSGGGPLSYEQYF. The CDR3 bases that were read are TGTGCCTGGAGTGGGGGGGGACCTCTCTCCTACGAG.

This clone was recorded at least ten times. The sequence runs out 3 residues before the end of the CDR3; the remainder is reconstructed from the germline J gene. The gene calls are TRBV20-1 and TRBJ2-5; TRBD1 or TRBD2 may be the D gene (5 bases each). V was cut by 3 bases and J by 5 bases, with 10 bases left in between. Germline V gives CDR1 DFQATT, CDR2 SNEGSKA (reference sequence). This CDR3 has 12 residues. CDR3 sequence: CSARRGRETQYF. The DNA read from the CDR3 is TGCAGTGCTAGGAGGGGCCGGGAGACC.

This clone has ten or more counts. The read finishes 3 residues shy of the CDR3 end, and the germline J gene is used to complete it. The V gene is TRBV9, the J gene TRBJ2-1, with 9 nucleotides matching TRBD2. The germline V gene has CDR1 SGDLS and CDR2 YYNGEE. The CDR3 totals 15 residues. V trimming: 0 bases; J trimming: 5 bases; junction bases outside the gene matches: 3. CDR3 residues: CASSVAPSGNNEQFF. The DNA read from the CDR3 is TGTGCCAGCAGCGTAGCGCCTAGCGGGAACAATGAG.

This clone has at least ten counts. The sequenced part of the CDR3 DNA is TGTGCCAGCAGCCCTCCTACCTACGAG. Residues: CASSPPTYE. The full CDR3 reads CASSPPTYEQYF. This chain connects TRBV7-2 to TRBJ2-7, with no clear D. The sequence runs out 3 residues before the end of the CDR3; the remainder is reconstructed from the germline J gene. The V gene's germline CDR1 is SGHTA and CDR2 FQGNSA. Trimming removed 5 bases from V and 2 bases from J, with 7 bases in between. The length of the CDR3 is 12 residues.

This clone was recorded a few times. Read coverage stops 3 residues before the CDR3 terminus; the germline J gene supplies the remainder. The chain is built from TRBV11-3 and TRBJ2-3, with TRBD1 as a possible D gene (6 bases). V was shortened by 4 bases and J by 3 bases, with 8 bases between the two germline ends. Germline V gene sequence: CDR1 SGHNT, CDR2 YENEEA. The CDR3 covers 13 residues. Incomplete CDR3 DNA: TGTGCCAGCAGCTGGCAGGGGACAGATACG. Translated, it gives CASSWQGTDT. The full CDR3 protein reads CASSWQGTDTQYF.

In its sample, this clone was seen many times. CDR3 sequence reads: CASSFPLLLSGGTYEQYF. The part of the CDR3 DNA that was read is TGTGCCAGCAGTTTCCCCTTGCTTTTGAGCGGGGGGACCTACGAG. The chain joins TRBV28 to TRBJ2-7; TRBD2 aligns across 9 bases. The read finishes 3 residues shy of the CDR3 end, and the germline J gene is used to complete it. V shed 3 bases and J 2 bases; nucleotides not matched to a gene: 14. The germline V gene has CDR1 MDHEN and CDR2 SYDVKM. The CDR3 loop spans 18 amino acids.

In its sample, this clone was seen many times. Read coverage stops 3 residues before the CDR3 terminus; the germline J gene supplies the remainder. V gene TRBV5-1 combines with J gene TRBJ1-1; possible D gene TRBD1, 6 bases. The CDR3 is 15 residues long. V gave up 0 bases and J gave up 2 bases, with 11 bases separating them. Germline V gene sequence: CDR1 SGHRS, CDR2 YFSETQ. The DNA read from the CDR3 is TGCGCCAGCAGCTTGGGGGCAGGGGCCAACACTGAA. This codes for CASSLGAGANTE. From start to end, the CDR3 is CASSLGAGANTEAFF.

Regarding this clone: The read terminates 3 residues ahead of where the CDR3 ends, so the germline J gene completes it. The J gene is TRBJ1-2, the V gene TRBV30, with TRBD1 matching 10 bases. Germline V gene data show CDR1 as GTSNPN and CDR2 as SVGIG (reference sequence). This CDR3 spans 13 amino acids. The CDR3 sequence is CACNGQGGYDYTF. CDR3 DNA, as far as it was read: TGTGCCTGCAATGGACAGGGGGGCTACGAC.

As concerns this clone: Read data end 3 residues before the CDR3 end; the end is taken from the germline J gene. The chain combines TRBV29-1 with TRBJ2-7, with D perhaps TRBD1 (5 bases). CDR3 length: 14 amino acids. V was shortened by 6 bases and J by 0 bases, with 15 bases between the two germline ends. Germline CDR1 SQVTM, CDR2 ANQGSEA. The CDR3 sequence is CSVVGTGISYEQYF. CDR3 DNA (partial): TGCAGCGTGGTCGGAACAGGAATCTCCTACGAG.

This clone has ten or more counts. The sequenced CDR3 bases are TGTGCCAGCAGCTTAGCTAGCGGGAGGGCCAACGAG. It translates to CASSLASGRANE. The whole CDR3 sequence is CASSLASGRANEQYF. The rearrangement joins TRBV11-3 to TRBJ2-7; 12 nucleotides match TRBD2. The CDR3 goes on 3 residues after the read ends, and that part is filled in from the germline J gene. The germline V gene encodes CDR1 SGHNT and CDR2 YENEEA. The CDR3 length is 15 residues. Germline trimming cut 1 base from V and 5 bases from J; bases unmatched to any gene: 3.

This clone was recorded many times. The CDR3 goes on 3 residues after the read ends, and that part is filled in from the germline J gene. The rearrangement joins TRBV28 to TRBJ1-2; 8 bases fit TRBD1. The CDR3 contains 15 residues. The germline V gene encodes CDR1 MDHEN and CDR2 SYDVKM. With V trimmed by 6 bases and J by 5 bases, 11 bases remained unmatched. Incomplete CDR3 DNA: TGTGCCAGCAGACAAGACAGGGGTGCCGTTTATGGC. It translates to CASRQDRGAVYG. The entire CDR3 sequence reads CASRQDRGAVYGYTF.

Concerning this clone: Read sequence stops 3 residues before the CDR3 end, and the germline J gene provides the missing end. The V gene is TRBV2, the J gene TRBJ1-5; the D gene is possibly TRBD1 (6 bases). The germline V gene has CDR1 SNHLY and CDR2 FYNNEI. V gave up 6 bases and J gave up 1 base, with 16 bases separating them. This CDR3 comprises 16 residues. The part of the CDR3 DNA that was read is TGTGCCAGCAGAAAACAGGGAATTGTAAGCAATCAGCCC. Translation gives CASRKQGIVSNQP. The entire CDR3 is CASRKQGIVSNQPQHF. The full variable domain, in which reference TRBV2 and TRBJ1-5 provide the parts outside the CDR3, is EPEVTQTPSHQVTQMGQEVILRCVPISNHLYFYWYRQILGQKVEFLVSFYNNEISEKSEIFDDQFSVERPDGSNFTLKIRSTKLEDSAMYFCASRKQGIVSNQPQHFGDGTRLSIL.

At least ten counts were recorded for this clone. The CDR3 end is not reached by the read, which stops 3 residues before it; the germline J gene fills it in. This sequence joins TRBV4-1 and TRBJ2-5; 12 bases fit TRBD2. The CDR3 extends over 17 amino acids. The germline CDR1 and CDR2 sequences are MGHRA and YSYEKL. Unmatched junction bases numbered 14, after V lost 5 bases and J lost 7 bases. The CDR3 here is CASSIHSSGRALGTQYF. CDR3 bases read: TGCGCCAGCAGCATACATTCTAGCGGGAGGGCCCTAGGGACC.

In its sample, this clone was seen many times. A junction boundary mismatches the germline segment, possibly from a read error. The read terminates 3 residues before the CDR3 end, so the remaining end is supplied by the germline J gene. V is TRBV7-7 and J is TRBJ2-5, with 12 bases that match TRBD1. Germline V gives CDR1 SSHAT, CDR2 FNYEAQ (reference sequence). CDR3 size: 15 residues. CDR3 region: CASSLGQGAQETQYF. CDR3 DNA, as far as it was read: TGTGCTAGCAGCTTGGGACAGGGGGCCCAAGAGACC.

Many counts were recorded for this clone. From the germline J gene comes the end of the CDR3, since the read stops 3 residues before it. V usage is TRBV30 and J usage is TRBJ1-2; 9 bases align to TRBD1. The V and J ends lost 1 base and 3 bases, in that order; junction bases with no gene match: 6. This CDR3 spans 15 amino acids. CDR1 is GTSNPN and CDR2 is SVGIG in the germline V gene (reference sequence). CDR3: CAWSGRDRVHYGYTF. Incomplete CDR3 DNA: TGTGCCTGGAGTGGCCGGGACAGGGTTCACTATGGC. Full variable domain (missing parts from reference TRBV30 and TRBJ1-2): SQTIHQWPATLVQPVGSPLSLECTVEGTSNPNLYWYRQAAGRGLQLLFYSVGIGQISSEVPQNLSASRPQDRQFILSSKKLLLSDSGFYLCAWSGRDRVHYGYTFGSGTRLTVV.

This clone was detected ten times or more. The CDR3 end falls 3 residues outside the read, so it is completed with the germline J gene. The rearrangement uses TRBV18 and TRBJ2-7, with 9 bases matching TRBD1. Germline CDR1 is KGHSH and CDR2 is LQKENI. This CDR3 region has 14 residues. The V gene end was trimmed by 6 bases and the J gene end by 5 bases; junction bases not matched to a gene: 8. The CDR3 DNA, read in part, is TGTGCCAGCTCCCTAATGACAGGGGGAAACGAG. It encodes CASSLMTGGNE. The entire CDR3 sequence reads CASSLMTGGNEQYF.

This clone was detected a few times. CDR3 DNA (partial): TGTGCCAGCAGACTAGGTTCGGGACTAACAATCGAA. Its protein is CASRLGSGLTIE. From start to end, the CDR3 is CASRLGSGLTIEAFF. J is TRBJ1-1 and V is TRBV5-6; a possible D gene is TRBD1 (5 bases). The sequence runs out 3 residues before the end of the CDR3; the remainder is reconstructed from the germline J gene. The CDR3 is made up of 15 amino acids. Germline V CDR1 and CDR2: SGHDT, YYEEEE.

This clone has ten or more counts. Coverage ceases 3 residues before the CDR3 finishes, and the germline J gene fills in the end. The chain carries TRBV5-1 and TRBJ2-3; either TRBD1 or TRBD2 may supply D (5 bases each). CDR1 and CDR2 (germline): SGHRS, YFSETQ. The CDR3 loop spans 14 amino acids. CDR3 region: CASSLGGAQETQYF. The sequenced CDR3 bases are TGCGCCAGCAGCTTGGGAGGGGCGCAGGAGACG. The full variable domain, rest sourced from reference TRBV5-1 and TRBJ2-3, is KAGVTQTPRYLIKTRGQQVTLSCSPISGHRSVSWYQQTPGQGLQFLFEYFSETQRNKGNFPGRFSGRQFSNSRSEMNVSTLELGDSALYLCASSLGGAQETQYFGPGTRLTVL.